These 7 T cell receptor beta chains share one sample of origin, sequenced in a study of cytomegalovirus exposure and HLA in healthy donors. The PCR contained 60 Vbeta and 13 Jbeta primers. Repertoires were generated with immunoSEQ multiplex PCR, while TCRdb's copy carries only in-frame clones and drops some. The sample's table shows tens of thousands of clones. The sequenced sample consisted of PBMCs. Source of these receptors: a woman aged 55-69 years in good health and CMV-seropositive.

The chain couples TRBV15 to TRBJ2-2, with 8 positions matching TRBD1. Germline-derived CDR1 and CDR2 are LNHNV and YYDKDF (reference sequence). With V trimmed by 3 bases and J by 6 bases, 3 bases remained unmatched. CDR3 length: 14 residues. The CDR3 protein is CATSRDRAAGELFF. The CDR3 DNA is TGTGCCACCAGCAGGGACAGGGCGGCCGGGGAGCTGTTTTTT.

In DNA, the CDR3 is TGCAGCGCTCGCCCACAGGGACAGGGTAACTATGGCTACACCTTC. Translating gives CSARPQGQGNYGYTF. V gene TRBV29-1 combines with J gene TRBJ1-2, with 9 bases lining up with TRBD1. Germline-derived CDR1 and CDR2 are SQVTM and ANQGSEA. This CDR3 comprises 15 residues. V trimming: 7 bases; J trimming: 1 base; junction bases outside the gene matches: 10.

The V and J genes are TRBV7-8 and TRBJ2-2, with TRBD2 matching 8 bases. CDR3 size: 18 residues. CDR1 and CDR2 from the germline V gene are SGHVS and FQNEAQ. V was pared by 5 bases and J by 0 bases, with 11 bases of the junction left unmatched. CDR3 sequence reads: CASSAPGGGVSNTGELFF. The DNA for the CDR3 is TGTGCCAGCAGCGCTCCGGGAGGGGGAGTATCGAACACCGGGGAGCTGTTTTTT.

This chain joins TRBV28 and TRBJ1-1; perhaps TRBD1 as D (5 bases). CDR3 size: 12 residues. CDR1 is MDHEN and CDR2 is SYDVKM in the germline V gene. V was shortened by 2 bases and J by 10 bases, with 11 bases between the two germline ends. CDR3 amino acids: CASSLAGGGAFF. CDR3 bases: TGTGCCAGCAGTTTAGCCGGGGGTGGAGCTTTCTTT.

J is TRBJ1-1 and V is TRBV4-1; 7 positions agree with TRBD1. The V gene end was trimmed by 3 bases and the J gene end by 1 base; junction bases not matched to a gene: 8. The CDR3 is made up of 16 amino acids. CDR1 and CDR2 from the germline V gene are MGHRA and YSYEKL. CDR3 sequence reads: CASSQGDRVANTEAFF. For the CDR3, the DNA is TGCGCCAGCAGCCAGGGGGACAGAGTGGCGAACACTGAAGCTTTCTTT.

The chain has TRBV4-3 and TRBJ2-7; D is perhaps TRBD2 (6 bases). V gave up 0 bases and J gave up 1 base, with 13 bases separating them. The germline V gene encodes CDR1 LGHNA and CDR2 YSLEER. The CDR3 is 16 residues long. CDR3 sequence reads: CASSQDRGSRSYEQYF. DNA of the CDR3: TGCGCCAGCAGCCAAGATCGGGGGTCCCGGTCCTACGAGCAGTACTTC.

This chain links TRBV6-5 with TRBJ2-2; TRBD1 aligns across 8 bases. Germline V CDR1 and CDR2: MNHEY, SVGAGI. The junction had 6 bases not matched to a gene; V was cut back by 0 bases and J by 6 bases. The length of the CDR3 is 16 residues. The CDR3 here is CASSYSDRGLSGELFF. The CDR3 DNA follows: TGTGCCAGCAGTTACTCCGACAGGGGATTATCCGGGGAGCTGTTTTTT.